These 9 T cell receptor beta chains share one sample of origin, sequenced in a study of cytomegalovirus exposure and HLA in healthy donors. It was with 60 Vbeta and 13 Jbeta primers that the PCR ran. TCRdb's table, derived via immunoSEQ multiplex PCR, lists solely in-frame clones and lacks some. The sample has about 160,000 clones, less than 85% seen once. The sample consisted of PBMCs. The source of these receptors is a boy aged 2 to 10 in good health and CMV-seronegative.

The sample holds one count of this clone. The rearrangement links TRBV10-3 to TRBJ1-1; D unresolved. V was shortened by 7 bases and J by 3 bases, with 15 bases between the two germline ends. This CDR3 has 14 residues. Germline values: CDR1 ENHRY, CDR2 SYGVKD. The CDR3 DNA reads TGTGCCATCACCTATAGCTTGGAGCACACTGAAGCTTTCTTT. Protein product: CAITYSLEHTEAFF.

V and J are TRBV2 and TRBJ1-1; D unclear. Germline values: CDR1 SNHLY, CDR2 FYNNEI. Trimming shortened V by 6 bases and J by 0 bases, and 8 bases separated the two germline ends. The CDR3 extends over 13 amino acids. Here the CDR3 DNA reads TGTGCCAGCAGAACATATATGAACACTGAAGCTTTCTTT. Amino acid sequence: CASRTYMNTEAFF. Drawing the rest from reference TRBV2 and TRBJ1-1, the complete variable domain is EPEVTQTPSHQVTQMGQEVILRCVPISNHLYFYWYRQILGQKVEFLVSFYNNEISEKSEIFDDQFSVERPDGSNFTLKIRSTKLEDSAMYFCASRTYMNTEAFFGQGTRLTVV.

This clone showed up just once. The chain recombines TRBV19 with TRBJ1-1, with 8 positions matching TRBD1. Germline CDR1 is LNHDA and CDR2 is SQIVND (reference sequence). Losses at the gene ends were 4 bases for V and 6 bases for J; bases not matched to a gene: 10. The CDR3 loop spans 15 amino acids. CDR3 sequence: CASSTYQGALAEAFF. DNA for the CDR3: TGTGCCAGTAGTACGTATCAGGGGGCCCTGGCTGAAGCTTTCTTT.

As concerns this clone: Other DNA sequences in this sample translate to the same CDR3. The chain is built from TRBV25-1 and TRBJ2-3; 7 bases agree with TRBD1. The J segment lost 1 base and the V segment lost 6 bases, leaving 4 bases of the junction unmatched. CDR1 is MGHDK and CDR2 is SYGVNS in the germline V gene. The CDR3 has 14 amino acids. The CDR3 nucleotides are TGTGCCAGCAGATCCACAGGGGGCACAGATACGCAGTATTTT. Translated: CASRSTGGTDTQYF.

The genes are TRBV6-4 and TRBJ2-1; D may be TRBD2 (5 bases). The CDR3 runs 15 residues. V was pared by 4 bases and J by 8 bases, with 18 bases between. Germline values: CDR1 MRHNA, CDR2 SNTAGT. In DNA form, the CDR3 reads TGTGCCAGCAGTGGAGGCCTAGCAGGTCGGGATGAGCAGTTCTTC. The encoded protein is CASSGGLAGRDEQFF.

V and J are TRBV10-3 and TRBJ2-5; the match to TRBD1 covers 10 bases. The CDR3 loop spans 14 amino acids. Germline V gene data show CDR1 as ENHRY and CDR2 as SYGVKD. V gave up 6 bases and J gave up 4 bases; unmatched junction bases: 5. The CDR3 protein is CAISGTGALETQYF. The CDR3 nucleotides read TGTGCCATCAGCGGGACAGGGGCTTTAGAGACCCAGTACTTC.

This chain uses TRBV29-1 with TRBJ2-1, with a tentative D call TRBD2 (6 bases). This CDR3 contains 13 residues. Looked up from germline, CDR1 is SQVTM and CDR2 is ANQGSEA. V was cut by 4 bases and J by 6 bases, with 13 bases left in between. The CDR3 coding sequence is TGCAGCGTTGGGAGGGGTTCGGGCAATGAGCAGTTCTTC. Its protein product is CSVGRGSGNEQFF.

The chain combines TRBV25-1 with TRBJ2-2, with 8 nucleotides matching TRBD2. V lost 5 bases and J lost 0; bases outside the gene matches: 5. Per the germline V gene, CDR1 is MGHDK and CDR2 is SYGVNS. The CDR3 totals 16 residues. CDR3 bases: TGTGCCAGCAGTAAACCGGGGGGGGCGAACACCGGGGAGCTGTTTTTT. Translating gives CASSKPGGANTGELFF.

This clone was counted only a few times. V gene TRBV19 combines with J gene TRBJ1-2; D remains unclear. The V end was cut by 6 bases, the J end by 6 bases, with 17 bases between. The CDR3 consists of 14 residues. Germline CDR1 and CDR2: LNHDA and SQIVND (reference sequence). CDR3 protein: CASREVANLHGYTF. Here the CDR3 DNA reads TGTGCCAGTAGAGAGGTCGCTAACCTACATGGCTACACCTTC.